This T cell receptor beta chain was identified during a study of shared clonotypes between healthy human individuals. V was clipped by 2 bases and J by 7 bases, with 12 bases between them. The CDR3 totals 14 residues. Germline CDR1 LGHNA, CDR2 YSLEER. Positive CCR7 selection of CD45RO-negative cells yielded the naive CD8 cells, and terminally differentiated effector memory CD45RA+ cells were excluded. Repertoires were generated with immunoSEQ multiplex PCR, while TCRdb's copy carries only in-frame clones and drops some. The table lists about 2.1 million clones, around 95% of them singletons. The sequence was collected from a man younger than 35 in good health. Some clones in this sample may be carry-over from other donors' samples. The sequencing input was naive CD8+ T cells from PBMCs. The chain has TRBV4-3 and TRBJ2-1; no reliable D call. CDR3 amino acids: CASSQYGRENEQFF. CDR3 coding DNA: TGCGCCAGCAGCCAATACGGGCGAGAGAATGAGCAGTTCTTC.